This record covers a single TCR beta chain. Its antigen has not been determined. No qualities accompany the bases; no much larger clone lies one base away. The entry originates in a study of CD8 T cells in ankylosing spondylitis (dated 2017 in TCRdb). Some background on the complete study: The study set out to find disease-linked TCR variants by profiling T cell receptor beta repertoires in ankylosing spondylitis patients and healthy donors. The whole study cohort included some 100 healthy donors and 20 to 30 ankylosing spondylitis patients. Samples of peripheral blood were taken, and for ankylosing spondylitis patients, synovial fluid was collected as well. The paper's findings and limits, for the study overall: Significant enrichment of the disease-linked clones was reported in matched synovial fluid samples from ankylosing spondylitis patients. Blood from ankylosing spondylitis patients appeared to be characterized by a TCR beta motif composed of roughly eight highly homologous amino acid variants. The disease-linked clones showed a CD8+ phenotype and occurred at relatively low frequencies in peripheral blood. Some of the motif variants had been reported before in the synovial fluid and blood of reactive arthritis patients, a finding that suggests common disease-initiation mechanisms.

Sequencing took place on an Illumina HiSeq 2500. TCR beta libraries were prepared by quantitative 5'-RACE with molecular barcodes. In the original analysis: A new computational method, built on a probabilistic model of VDJ rearrangement, was used to identify disease-linked TCR variants. TCRdb passed the public sequencing reads through fastp at Q25 and MiXCR, retaining productive beta sequences. Here each entry gathers all rows of one CDR3 protein and keeps the most common genes and DNA. TCRdb assigned the V and J calls; the authors' analysis was not used. The sample data list fewer than 250,000 distinct CDR3 sequences, and 25% to 30% of these were observed just once. Approximately 6.6% of the sample rests with the top ten. The germline V gene gives CDR1 as LGHNA and CDR2 as YNFKEQ. Clipping removes 5 bases from V and 5 bases from J, with 11 as the unmatched junction base count. CDR3 length: 15 amino acids, cysteine to phenylalanine. Solely the CDR3 DNA is kept, with 45 bases framed from the first base.

The sample taken for sequencing was blood, either unsorted or a sorted T cell fraction (not recorded which). The sequence joins TRBV4-2 to TRBJ2-5; 7 nucleotides in the junction match TRBD2. The sequence came from a male donor with ankylosing spondylitis or in good health (not recorded which). Here is the DNA: TGTGCCAGCAGCGTTTTGCGGGAGTATGGGGAGACCCAGTACTTC. Its protein is CASSVLREYGETQYF.